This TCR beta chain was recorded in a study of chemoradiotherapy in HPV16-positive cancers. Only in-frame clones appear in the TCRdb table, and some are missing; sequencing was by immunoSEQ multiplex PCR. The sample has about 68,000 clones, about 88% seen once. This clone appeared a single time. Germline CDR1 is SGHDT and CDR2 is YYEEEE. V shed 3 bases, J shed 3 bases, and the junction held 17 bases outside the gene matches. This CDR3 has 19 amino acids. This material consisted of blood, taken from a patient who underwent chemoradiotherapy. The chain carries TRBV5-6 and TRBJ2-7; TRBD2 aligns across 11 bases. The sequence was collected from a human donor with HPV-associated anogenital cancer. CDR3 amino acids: CASSWPGGPTSGIIYEQYF. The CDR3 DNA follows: TGTGCCAGCAGCTGGCCTGGAGGACCGACTAGCGGGATAATCTACGAGCAGTACTTC.